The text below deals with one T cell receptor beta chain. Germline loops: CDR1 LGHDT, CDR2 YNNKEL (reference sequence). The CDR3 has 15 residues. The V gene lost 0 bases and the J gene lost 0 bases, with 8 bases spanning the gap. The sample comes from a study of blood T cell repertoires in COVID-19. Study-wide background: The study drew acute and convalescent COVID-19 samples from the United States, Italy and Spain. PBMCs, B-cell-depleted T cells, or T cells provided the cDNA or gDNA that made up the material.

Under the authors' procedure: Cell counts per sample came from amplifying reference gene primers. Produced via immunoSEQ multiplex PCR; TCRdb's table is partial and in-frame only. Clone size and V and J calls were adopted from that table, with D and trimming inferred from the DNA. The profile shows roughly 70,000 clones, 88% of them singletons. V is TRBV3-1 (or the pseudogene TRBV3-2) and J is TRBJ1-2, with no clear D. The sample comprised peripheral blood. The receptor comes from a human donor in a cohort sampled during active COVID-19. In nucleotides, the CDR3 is TGTGCCAGCAGCCAAGATCGAACGGCTAACTATGGCTACACCTTC. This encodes CASSQDRTANYGYTF.